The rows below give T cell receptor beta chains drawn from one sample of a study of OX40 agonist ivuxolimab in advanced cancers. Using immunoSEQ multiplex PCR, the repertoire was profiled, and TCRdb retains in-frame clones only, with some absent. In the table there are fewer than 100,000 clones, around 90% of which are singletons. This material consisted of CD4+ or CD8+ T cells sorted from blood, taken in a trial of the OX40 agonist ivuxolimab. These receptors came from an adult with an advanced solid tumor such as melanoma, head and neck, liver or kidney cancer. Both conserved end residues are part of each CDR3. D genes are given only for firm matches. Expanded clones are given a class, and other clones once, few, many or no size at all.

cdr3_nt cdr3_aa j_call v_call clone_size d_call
TGTGCCATCAGTGAGTCAGCGGGAGCCGGCGAGCAGTACTTC CAISESAGAGEQYF TRBJ2-7 TRBV10-3 - TRBD2
TGTGCCAGTAGTCCCTCACTAGGCCCGGGGACCCAGTACTTC CASSPSLGPGTQYF TRBJ2-5 TRBV19 once -
TGTGCCAGCAGCTTAGCGCAGGGGTACGAGCAGTACTTC CASSLAQGYEQYF TRBJ2-7 TRBV7-2 - -
TGCGCCAGCAGCCCAGGACAAGGAGGTCCTAACTCCTACAATGAGCAGTTCTTC CASSPGQGGPNSYNEQFF TRBJ2-1 TRBV5-1 - -
TGTGCCAGCAGCCCAGGTGTCTTAGGGACCCAGTACTTC CASSPGVLGTQYF TRBJ2-5 TRBV14 - -
TGTGCCAGCAGCCAAACGGTAGCGGCTAGCACAGATACGCAGTATTTT CASSQTVAASTDTQYF TRBJ2-3 TRBV11-2 - -
TGCGCCAGCAGCTTACTAGCGGGGTACCAAGAGACCCAGTACTTC CASSLLAGYQETQYF TRBJ2-5 TRBV5-1 - TRBD2
TGTGCCAGCAGTTCTACGGGAGTTCCCCCCTACAATGAGCAGTTCTTC CASSSTGVPPYNEQFF TRBJ2-1 TRBV28 - -
TGTGCCAGCAGTTACTCGACGGGGACCTACGAGCAGTACTTC CASSYSTGTYEQYF TRBJ2-7 TRBV6-6 - -
TGTGCCAGCTCACCACGAGGACAGGGGGCGTACAGCACAGATACGCAGTATTTT CASSPRGQGAYSTDTQYF TRBJ2-3 TRBV18 - TRBD1
TGTGCCAGCACGCGGGAGATCACAGATACGCAGTATTTT CASTREITDTQYF TRBJ2-3 TRBV2 - TRBD2
TGCGCCAGCAGCTTGGGGACTAGCGGGAGGACCACAGATACGCAGTATTTT CASSLGTSGRTTDTQYF TRBJ2-3 TRBV5-1 once TRBD2
TGCGCCAGCAGCCAAGCCCTACCGGTTGGCGAGACCCAGTACTTC CASSQALPVGETQYF TRBJ2-5 TRBV4-3 - -
TGTGCCAGCAGCCAAGACAGGGGGCGAACTAATGAAAAACTGTTTTTT CASSQDRGRTNEKLFF TRBJ1-4 TRBV14 - TRBD1
TGTGCCAGCAGCTCAATACGAGCCTATGAGCAGTTCTTC CASSSIRAYEQFF TRBJ2-1 TRBV25-1 - -
TGTGCCAGCAGCAAAGACAGGGTTGAGACCCAGTACTTC CASSKDRVETQYF TRBJ2-5 TRBV5-4 - TRBD1
TGTGCCATCAGTGAGACAGGGGTAGAAGCTTTCTTT CAISETGVEAFF TRBJ1-1 TRBV10-3 - TRBD1
TGCGCCAGCAGCCAAGATCGACCCCGCGAGCAGTACTTC CASSQDRPREQYF TRBJ2-7 TRBV4-3 - -
TGTGCCAGAAGCTTATGGAAAGGGCCTTACTATGGCTACACCTTC CARSLWKGPYYGYTF TRBJ1-2 TRBV7-5 - -
TGTGCCAGCAGTTACTCGGACAGTAGAAACACTGAAGCTTTCTTT CASSYSDSRNTEAFF TRBJ1-1 TRBV6-6 - -
TGTGCCAGCAGTTACGGGGTCGGGACAGGGGGTGAAAAACTGTTTTTT CASSYGVGTGGEKLFF TRBJ1-4 TRBV6-6 - TRBD1
TGTGCCAGCTCAGCCCCAACCCTAGCGGGAGTTGGTGAGCAGTTCTTC CASSAPTLAGVGEQFF TRBJ2-1 TRBV18 - TRBD2
TGTGCCAGGAAGGGACTAGCGGGAGGTTTCGCCGGGGAGCTGTTTTTT CARKGLAGGFAGELFF TRBJ2-2 TRBV2 - TRBD2
TGTGCCAGCAGTTTATCGTTGTACACTGAAGCTTTCTTT CASSLSLYTEAFF TRBJ1-1 TRBV27 - -
TGTGCCAGTAGTCTCCTGGGACAGGGGGACGAGGGCTACACCTTC CASSLLGQGDEGYTF TRBJ1-2 TRBV19 - TRBD1
TGCGCCAGCAGCGAAACCGGGGAGCTGTTTTTT CASSETGELFF TRBJ2-2 TRBV5-1 - -
TGTGCCAGCAGTTACGGGGGAGGGGTTGCCAAAAACATTCAGTACTTC CASSYGGGVAKNIQYF TRBJ2-4 TRBV6-5 - TRBD2
TGTGCCAGCAGCTTAGGAAGAAGTGCTGTACGAAGTCCCGAGCAGTACTTC CASSLGRSAVRSPEQYF TRBJ2-7 TRBV7-2 - -
TGTGCCAGCAGTAGGGACAGGGAGGGCGAGCAGTACTTC CASSRDREGEQYF TRBJ2-7 TRBV11-2 - TRBD1
TGTGCCAGCAGCATGATGACCTATTCAGGGGAAAAACTGTTTTTT CASSMMTYSGEKLFF TRBJ1-4 TRBV5-5 - -
TGTGCCAGCACTCCAGGGCCGGGACTGAGGTCGCTCTTC CASTPGPGLRSLF TRBJ2-1 TRBV6-1 once -
TGTGCCATCAGTGAGTATTTAGGGTTCGACGAGCAGTACTTC CAISEYLGFDEQYF TRBJ2-7 TRBV10-3 - -
TGTGCCAGCAGCCCCAGCGCTACCTCCAATGAGCAGTTCTTC CASSPSATSNEQFF TRBJ2-1 TRBV7-3 - -